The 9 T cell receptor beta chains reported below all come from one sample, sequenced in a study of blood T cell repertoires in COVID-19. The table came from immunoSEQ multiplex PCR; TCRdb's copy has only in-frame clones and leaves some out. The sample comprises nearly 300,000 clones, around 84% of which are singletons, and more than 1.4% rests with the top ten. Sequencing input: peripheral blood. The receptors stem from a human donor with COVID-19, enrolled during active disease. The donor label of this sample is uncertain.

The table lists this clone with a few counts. The CDR3 loop is CASSITGGMETQYF. In DNA form, the CDR3 reads TGTGCCAGTAGCATTACAGGGGGCATGGAGACCCAGTACTTC. The V and J genes are TRBV19 and TRBJ2-5, with TRBD1 matching over 9 bases. Germline CDR1 reads LNHDA; CDR2 reads SQIVND (reference sequence). This CDR3 is 14 amino acids long. With 6 bases clipped from V and 5 bases from J, the junction kept 7 bases outside the gene matches. Combining the CDR3 with reference TRBV19 and TRBJ2-5 gives the whole variable domain DGGITQSPKYLFRKEGQNVTLSCEQNLNHDAMYWYRQDPGQGLRLIYYSQIVNDFQKGDIAEGYSVSREKKESFPLTVTSAQKNPTAFYLCASSITGGMETQYFGPGTRLLVL.

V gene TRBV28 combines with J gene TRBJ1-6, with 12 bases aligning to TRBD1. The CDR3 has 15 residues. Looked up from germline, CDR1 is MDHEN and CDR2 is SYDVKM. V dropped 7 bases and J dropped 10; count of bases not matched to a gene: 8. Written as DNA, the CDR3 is TGTGCCAGCACCTCCGGGACAGGGGGCTTGTCACCCCTCCACTTT. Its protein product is CASTSGTGGLSPLHF.

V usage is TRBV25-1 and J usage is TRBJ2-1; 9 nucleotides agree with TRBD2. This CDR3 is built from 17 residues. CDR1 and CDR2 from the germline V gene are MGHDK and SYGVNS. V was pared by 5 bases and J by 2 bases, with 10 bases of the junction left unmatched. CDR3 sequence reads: CASSRGSGRRAYNEQFF. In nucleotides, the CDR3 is TGTGCCAGCAGTAGGGGGAGCGGGAGGCGAGCCTACAATGAGCAGTTCTTC.

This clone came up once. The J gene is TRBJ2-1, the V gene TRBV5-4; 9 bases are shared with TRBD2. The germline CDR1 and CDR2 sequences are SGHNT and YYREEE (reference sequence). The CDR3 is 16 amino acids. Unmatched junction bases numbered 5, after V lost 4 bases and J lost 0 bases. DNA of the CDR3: TGTGCCAGCAGCCCAAATAGCGGGAGCTCCTACAATGAGCAGTTCTTC. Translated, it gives CASSPNSGSSYNEQFF.

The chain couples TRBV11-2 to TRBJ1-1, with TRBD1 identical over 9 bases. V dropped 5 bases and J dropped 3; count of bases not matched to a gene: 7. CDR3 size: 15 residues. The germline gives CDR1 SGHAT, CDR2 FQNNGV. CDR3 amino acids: CASSRNRGPDTEAFF. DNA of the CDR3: TGTGCCAGCAGCCGAAACAGGGGGCCCGACACTGAAGCTTTCTTT. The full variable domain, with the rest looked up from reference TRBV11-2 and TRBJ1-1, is EAGVAQSPRYKIIEKRQSVAFWCNPISGHATLYWYQQILGQGPKLLIQFQNNGVVDDSQLPKDRFSAERLKGVDSTLKIQPAKLEDSAVYLCASSRNRGPDTEAFFGQGTRLTVV.

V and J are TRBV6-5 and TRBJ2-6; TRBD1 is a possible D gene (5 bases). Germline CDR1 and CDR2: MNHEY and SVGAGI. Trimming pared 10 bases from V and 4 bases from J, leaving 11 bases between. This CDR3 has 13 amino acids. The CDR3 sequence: CAIRGTGANVLTF. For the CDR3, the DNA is TGTGCCATAAGGGGTACAGGGGCCAACGTCCTGACTTTC.

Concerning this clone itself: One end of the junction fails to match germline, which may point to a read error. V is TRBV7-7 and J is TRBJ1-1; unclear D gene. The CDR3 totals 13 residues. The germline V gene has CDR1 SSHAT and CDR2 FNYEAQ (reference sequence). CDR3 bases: TGTGCTAGCAGTTATAACCTCGGCACTGAAGCTTTCTTT. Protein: CASSYNLGTEAFF.

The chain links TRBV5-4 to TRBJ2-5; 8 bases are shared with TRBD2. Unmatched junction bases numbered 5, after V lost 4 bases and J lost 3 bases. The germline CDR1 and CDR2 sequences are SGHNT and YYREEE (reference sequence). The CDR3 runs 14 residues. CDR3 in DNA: TGTGCCAGCAGCGGAGCGGGAGTAGAAGAGACCCAGTACTTC. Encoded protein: CASSGAGVEETQYF. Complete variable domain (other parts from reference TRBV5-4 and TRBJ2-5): ETGVTQSPTHLIKTRGQQVTLRCSSQSGHNTVSWYQQALGQGPQFIFQYYREEENGRGNFPPRFSGLQFPNYSSELNVNALELDDSALYLCASSGAGVEETQYFGPGTRLLVL.

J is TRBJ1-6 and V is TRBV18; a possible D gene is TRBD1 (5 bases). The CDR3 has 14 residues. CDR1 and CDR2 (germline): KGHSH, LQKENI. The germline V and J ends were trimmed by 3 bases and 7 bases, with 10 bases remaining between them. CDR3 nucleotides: TGTGCCAGCTCACCGGACATCCTAAATTCACCCCTCCACTTT. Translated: CASSPDILNSPLHF.